One sample yielded the 6 T cell receptor beta chains listed below, sequenced in a study of tumor-infiltrating lymphocytes in primary liver carcinoma. Reverse transcription of 450 to 500 ng total RNA with a constant-region primer produced TCR beta cDNA. Amplification in three nested multiplex PCR rounds with slightly modified ARM-PCR gave rise to TCR beta libraries. The study ran its first two PCR rounds for nine to ten cycles each, using TRBV1-TRBV30 forward primers and a C-beta reverse primer. TCRdb reprocessed the multiplex PCR reads with MiXCR, giving one entry per CDR3 protein. Among fewer than 70,000 distinct CDR3 sequences listed, roughly 70% were seen once. Co-extracting RNA and DNA was done with roughly 17-32 mg of unsorted bulk tissue as input. The material sequenced was liver tumor tissue from sampling region 2. Described subset: tumor region T2, inferior pole. These receptors were obtained from a man aged 35 to 55 with primary liver carcinoma and hepatitis B virus infection.

This clonotype has at least ten counts. The rearrangement uses TRBV29-1 and TRBJ2-3, with a possible D match to TRBD2 (6 bases). This CDR3 is 13 amino acids long. The V gene lost 4 bases and the J gene lost 6 bases, with 14 bases spanning the gap. Germline CDR1 SQVTM, CDR2 ANQGSEA. The CDR3 loop reads CSVGRGIKDTQYF. The CDR3 DNA is TGCAGCGTTGGTCGCGGGATTAAGGATACGCAGTATTTT.

V and J are TRBV11-2 and TRBJ2-1; TRBD2 is a possible D gene (6 bases). V gave up 0 bases and J gave up 7 bases, with 16 bases separating them. Germline assignment: CDR1 SGHAT and CDR2 FQNNGV. The CDR3 has 16 residues. CDR3 sequence: CASSLELIAEMNEQFF. Here the CDR3 DNA reads TGTGCCAGCAGCTTAGAGCTAATAGCGGAAATGAATGAGCAGTTCTTC.

Concerning this clonotype: A much larger clone is a single base away; this may be a read error. The V and J genes are TRBV4-2 and TRBJ1-6; no definite D call. The CDR3 is made up of 15 amino acids. Trimming took off 1 base at V and 8 bases at J, with 12 bases between the two ends. The germline gives CDR1 LGHNA, CDR2 YNFKEQ. DNA of the CDR3: TGTGCCAGCAGCCAAGCTGGGGTGAAGGATTCACCCCTCCACTTT. Residues: CASSQAGVKDSPLHF.

This clonotype has at least ten counts. The chain employs TRBV12-3 or TRBV12-4 and TRBJ2-1; a possible D gene is TRBD2 (5 bases). The germline V and J ends were trimmed by 8 bases and 6 bases, with 14 bases remaining between them. This CDR3 is 13 amino acids long. This CDR3 is CASQFGGGNEQFF. CDR3 sequence (DNA): TGTGCCAGCCAATTTGGCGGAGGCAATGAGCAGTTCTTC.

With regard to this clonotype: The junction does not match germline at one end; this may be a read error. The J gene is TRBJ2-1, the V gene TRBV5-4, with D possibly being TRBD1 or TRBD2 (5 bases each). The V gene's germline CDR1 is SGHNT and CDR2 YYREEE (reference sequence). CDR3 size: 14 residues. Here the CDR3 DNA reads TGTGCCAGCGGCTTGGTAGGGGAGTACATTGAGCAGTTCTTC. Its translation: CASGLVGEYIEQFF.

As to this clonotype: One end of the junction is discordant with germline, which a read error may explain. This chain links TRBV6-2 or TRBV6-3 with TRBJ2-7; D may be TRBD1 (6 bases). The CDR3 is 15 residues long. Germline values: CDR1 MNHEY, CDR2 SVGEGT. CDR3 sequence reads: CASSYLRTAAYGQYF. Here the CDR3 DNA reads TGTGCCAGCAGTTACTTGAGGACAGCAGCCTACGGGCAGTACTTC.